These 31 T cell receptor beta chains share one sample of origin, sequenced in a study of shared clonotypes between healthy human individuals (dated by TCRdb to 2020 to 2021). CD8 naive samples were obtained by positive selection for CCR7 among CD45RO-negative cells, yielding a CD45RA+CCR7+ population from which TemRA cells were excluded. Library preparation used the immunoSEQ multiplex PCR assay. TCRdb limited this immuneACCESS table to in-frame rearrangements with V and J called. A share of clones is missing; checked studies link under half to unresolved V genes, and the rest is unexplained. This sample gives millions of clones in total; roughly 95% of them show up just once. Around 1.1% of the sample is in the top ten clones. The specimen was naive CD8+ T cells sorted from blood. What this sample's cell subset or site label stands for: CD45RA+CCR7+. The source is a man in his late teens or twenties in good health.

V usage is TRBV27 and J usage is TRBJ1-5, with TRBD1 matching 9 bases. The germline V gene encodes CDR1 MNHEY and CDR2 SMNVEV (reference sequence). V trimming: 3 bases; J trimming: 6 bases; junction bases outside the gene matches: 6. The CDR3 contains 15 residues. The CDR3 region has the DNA TGTGCCAGCAGTTTCTCACAGGGGGCAATTCAGCCCCAGCATTTT. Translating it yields CASSFSQGAIQPQHF.

The CDR3 sequence: CASSYHEGGDTGELFF. The CDR3 DNA sequence: TGTGCCAGCAGTTACCATGAGGGGGGGGACACCGGGGAGCTGTTTTTT. The chain has TRBV6-6 and TRBJ2-2; possibly TRBD2 for D (7 bases). The CDR3 has 16 amino acids. From germline, CDR1 is MNHNY and CDR2 SVGAGI (reference sequence). V was trimmed by 2 bases and J by 3 bases, leaving 13 bases between them.

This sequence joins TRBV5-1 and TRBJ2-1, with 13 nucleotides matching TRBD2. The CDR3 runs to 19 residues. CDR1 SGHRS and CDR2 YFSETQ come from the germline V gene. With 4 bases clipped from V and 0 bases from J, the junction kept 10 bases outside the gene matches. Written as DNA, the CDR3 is TGCGCCAGCAGCCCTACTAGCGGGGGGGCCTATAGCTCCTACAATGAGCAGTTCTTC. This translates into CASSPTSGGAYSSYNEQFF.

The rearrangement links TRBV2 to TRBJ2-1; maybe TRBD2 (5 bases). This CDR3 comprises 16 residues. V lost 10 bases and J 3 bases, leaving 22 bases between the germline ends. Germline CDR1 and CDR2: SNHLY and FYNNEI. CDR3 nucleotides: TGTGCCATCGCTAAAAAGGACTCCCAAAACTACAATGAGCAGTTCTTC. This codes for CAIAKKDSQNYNEQFF.

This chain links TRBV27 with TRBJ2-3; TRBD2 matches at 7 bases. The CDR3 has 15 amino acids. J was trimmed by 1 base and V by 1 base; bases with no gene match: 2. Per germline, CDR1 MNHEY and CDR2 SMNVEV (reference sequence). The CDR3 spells CASSLLAGRTDTQYF. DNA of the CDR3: TGTGCCAGCAGTTTATTAGCGGGCCGCACAGATACGCAGTATTTT.

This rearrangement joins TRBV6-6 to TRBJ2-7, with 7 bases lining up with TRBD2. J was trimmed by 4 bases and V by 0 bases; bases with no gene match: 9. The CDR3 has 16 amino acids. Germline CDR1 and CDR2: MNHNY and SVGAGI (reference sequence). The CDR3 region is CASSYSLGGAGYEQYF. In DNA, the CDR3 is TGTGCCAGCAGTTACTCCCTGGGGGGAGCGGGGTACGAGCAGTACTTC.

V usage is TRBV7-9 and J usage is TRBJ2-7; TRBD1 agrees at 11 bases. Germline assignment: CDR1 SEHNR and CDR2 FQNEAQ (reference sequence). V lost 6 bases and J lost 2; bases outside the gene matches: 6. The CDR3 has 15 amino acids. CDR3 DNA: TGTGCCAGCAGTTTGGGACAGGGGGAACCCTACGAGCAGTACTTC. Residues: CASSLGQGEPYEQYF.

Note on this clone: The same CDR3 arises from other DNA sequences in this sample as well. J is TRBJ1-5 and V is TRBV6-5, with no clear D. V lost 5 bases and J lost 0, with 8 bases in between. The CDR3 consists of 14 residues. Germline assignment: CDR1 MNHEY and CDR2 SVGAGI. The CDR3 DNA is TGTGCCAGCAGTCCTACGGGTAGCAATCAGCCCCAGCATTTT. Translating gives CASSPTGSNQPQHF.

The CDR3 sequence is CASSLVFGRGDTEAFF. The CDR3 coding sequence is TGTGCCAGCAGCTTAGTTTTCGGCAGGGGCGACACTGAAGCTTTCTTT. The chain employs TRBV7-9 and TRBJ1-1, with D perhaps TRBD1 (6 bases). Germline V gene lookup returns CDR1 SEHNR and CDR2 FQNEAQ (reference sequence). CDR3 size: 16 residues. V dropped 1 base and J dropped 3 bases, with 15 bases sitting between them.

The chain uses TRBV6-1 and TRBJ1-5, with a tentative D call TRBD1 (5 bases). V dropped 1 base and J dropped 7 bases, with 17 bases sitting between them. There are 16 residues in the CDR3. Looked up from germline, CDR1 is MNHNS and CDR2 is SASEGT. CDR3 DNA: TGTGCCAGCAGTGAAGGGTTAGCGTGGGGGGGACAGCCCCAGCATTTT. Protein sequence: CASSEGLAWGGQPQHF.

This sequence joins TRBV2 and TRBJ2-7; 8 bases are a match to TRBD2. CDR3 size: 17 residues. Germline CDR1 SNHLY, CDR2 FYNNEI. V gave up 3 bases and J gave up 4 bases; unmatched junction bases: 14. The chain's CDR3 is CASSEGAGGSPLYEQYF. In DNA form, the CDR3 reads TGTGCCAGCAGTGAGGGTGCGGGGGGCTCTCCGCTTTACGAGCAGTACTTC. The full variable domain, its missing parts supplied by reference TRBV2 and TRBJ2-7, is EPEVTQTPSHQVTQMGQEVILRCVPISNHLYFYWYRQILGQKVEFLVSFYNNEISEKSEIFDDQFSVERPDGSNFTLKIRSTKLEDSAMYFCASSEGAGGSPLYEQYFGPGTRLTVT.

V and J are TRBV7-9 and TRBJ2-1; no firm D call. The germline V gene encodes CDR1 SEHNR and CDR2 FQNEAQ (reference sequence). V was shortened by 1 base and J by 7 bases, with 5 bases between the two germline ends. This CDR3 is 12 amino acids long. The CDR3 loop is CASSLVPNEQFF. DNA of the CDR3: TGTGCCAGCAGCTTAGTTCCGAATGAGCAGTTCTTC.

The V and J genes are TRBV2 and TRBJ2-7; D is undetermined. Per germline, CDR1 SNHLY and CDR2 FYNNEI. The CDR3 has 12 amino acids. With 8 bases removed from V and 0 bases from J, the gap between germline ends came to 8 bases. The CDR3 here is CASLGPSYEQYF. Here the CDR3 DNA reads TGTGCCAGCTTAGGCCCCTCCTACGAGCAGTACTTC.

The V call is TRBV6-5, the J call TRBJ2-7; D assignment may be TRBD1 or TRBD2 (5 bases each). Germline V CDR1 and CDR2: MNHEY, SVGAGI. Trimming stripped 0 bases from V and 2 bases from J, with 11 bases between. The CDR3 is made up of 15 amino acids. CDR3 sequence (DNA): TGTGCCAGCAGTTACTCCAGGGAGAGCCCCTACGAGCAGTACTTC. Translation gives CASSYSRESPYEQYF.

The CDR3 loop is CAISEVTVKGYEQYF. The CDR3 region has the DNA TGTGCCATCAGTGAGGTAACAGTAAAAGGCTACGAGCAGTACTTC. This chain joins TRBV10-3 and TRBJ2-7; no definite D call. Germline CDR1 is ENHRY and CDR2 is SYGVKD. The CDR3 runs to 15 residues. Trimming shortened V by 2 bases and J by 3 bases, and 14 bases separated the two germline ends.

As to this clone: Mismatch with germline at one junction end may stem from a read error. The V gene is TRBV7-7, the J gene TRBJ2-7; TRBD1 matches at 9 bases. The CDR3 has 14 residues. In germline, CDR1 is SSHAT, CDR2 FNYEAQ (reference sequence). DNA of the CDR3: TGTGCTAGCAGCCCGACAGGGGGTTACTACGAGCAGTACTTC. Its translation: CASSPTGGYYEQYF.

This CDR3 is CASSAQTGTDTQYF. The CDR3 DNA sequence: TGTGCCAGCAGCGCCCAGACAGGGACCGATACGCAGTATTTT. The chain recombines TRBV9 with TRBJ2-3; the match to TRBD1 covers 7 bases. Per germline, CDR1 SGDLS and CDR2 YYNGEE. The CDR3 is 14 residues long. After removal of 3 bases from V and 6 bases from J, the junction contained 7 bases not matched to a gene.

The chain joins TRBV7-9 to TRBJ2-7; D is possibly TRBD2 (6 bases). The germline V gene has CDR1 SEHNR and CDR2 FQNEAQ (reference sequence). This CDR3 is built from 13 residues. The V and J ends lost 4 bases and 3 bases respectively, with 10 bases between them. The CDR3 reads CASSWGLIYEQYF. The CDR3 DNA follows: TGTGCCAGCAGCTGGGGACTTATCTACGAGCAGTACTTC.

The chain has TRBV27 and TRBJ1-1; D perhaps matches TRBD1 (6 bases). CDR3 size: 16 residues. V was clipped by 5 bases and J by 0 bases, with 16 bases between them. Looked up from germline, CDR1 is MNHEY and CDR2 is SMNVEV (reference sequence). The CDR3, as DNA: TGTGCCAGCAGTCCCCTTCCAGGGGAGATGAACACTGAAGCTTTCTTT. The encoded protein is CASSPLPGEMNTEAFF.

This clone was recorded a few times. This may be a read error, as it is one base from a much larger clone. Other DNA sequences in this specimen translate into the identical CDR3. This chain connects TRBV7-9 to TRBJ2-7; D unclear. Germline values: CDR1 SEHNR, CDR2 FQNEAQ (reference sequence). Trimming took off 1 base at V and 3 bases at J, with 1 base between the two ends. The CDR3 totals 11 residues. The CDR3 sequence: CASSLVYEQYF. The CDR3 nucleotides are TGTGCCAGCAGCTTAGTCTACGAGCAGTACTTC.

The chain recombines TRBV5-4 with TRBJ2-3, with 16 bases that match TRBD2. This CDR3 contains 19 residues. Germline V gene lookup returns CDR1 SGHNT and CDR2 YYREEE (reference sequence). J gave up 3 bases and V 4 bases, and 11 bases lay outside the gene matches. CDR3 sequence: CASSPGLAGGPEVTDTQYF. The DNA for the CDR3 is TGTGCCAGCAGCCCGGGACTAGCGGGGGGGCCGGAAGTAACAGATACGCAGTATTTT. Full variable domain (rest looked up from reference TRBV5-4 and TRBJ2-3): ETGVTQSPTHLIKTRGQQVTLRCSSQSGHNTVSWYQQALGQGPQFIFQYYREEENGRGNFPPRFSGLQFPNYSSELNVNALELDDSALYLCASSPGLAGGPEVTDTQYFGPGTRLTVL.

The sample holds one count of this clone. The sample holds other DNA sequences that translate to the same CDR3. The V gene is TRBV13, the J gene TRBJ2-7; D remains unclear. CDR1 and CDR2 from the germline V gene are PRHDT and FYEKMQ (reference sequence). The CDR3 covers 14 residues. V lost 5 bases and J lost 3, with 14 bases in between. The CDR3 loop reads CASSPPGTSYEQYF. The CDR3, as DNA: TGTGCCAGCAGCCCCCCGGGCACCAGCTACGAGCAGTACTTC.

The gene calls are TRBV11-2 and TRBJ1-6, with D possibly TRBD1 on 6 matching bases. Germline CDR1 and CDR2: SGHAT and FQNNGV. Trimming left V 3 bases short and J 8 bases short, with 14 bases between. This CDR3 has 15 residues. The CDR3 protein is CASSLMIGGDSPLHF. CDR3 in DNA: TGTGCCAGCAGCTTGATGATAGGGGGAGATTCACCCCTCCACTTT.

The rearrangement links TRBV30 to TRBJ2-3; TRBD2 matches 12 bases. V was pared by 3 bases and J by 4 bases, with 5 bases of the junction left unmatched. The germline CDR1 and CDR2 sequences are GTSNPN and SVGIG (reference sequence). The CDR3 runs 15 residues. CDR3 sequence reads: CAWSKTSGSADTQYF. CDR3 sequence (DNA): TGTGCCTGGAGCAAGACTAGCGGGAGTGCAGATACGCAGTATTTT.

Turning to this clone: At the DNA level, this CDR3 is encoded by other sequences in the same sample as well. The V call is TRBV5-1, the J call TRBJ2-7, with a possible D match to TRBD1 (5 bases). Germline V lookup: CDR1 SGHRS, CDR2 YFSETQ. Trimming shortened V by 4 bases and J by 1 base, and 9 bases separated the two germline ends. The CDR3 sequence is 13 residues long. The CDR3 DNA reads TGCGCCAGCAGCGCAACAGGATCCTACGAGCAGTACTTC. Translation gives CASSATGSYEQYF.

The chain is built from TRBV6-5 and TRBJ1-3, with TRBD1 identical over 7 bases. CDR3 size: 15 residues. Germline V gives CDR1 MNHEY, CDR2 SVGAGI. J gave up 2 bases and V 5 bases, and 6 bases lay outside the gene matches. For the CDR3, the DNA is TGTGCCAGCAGTCGACAGGGCGGCACTGGAAACACCATATATTTT. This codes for CASSRQGGTGNTIYF.

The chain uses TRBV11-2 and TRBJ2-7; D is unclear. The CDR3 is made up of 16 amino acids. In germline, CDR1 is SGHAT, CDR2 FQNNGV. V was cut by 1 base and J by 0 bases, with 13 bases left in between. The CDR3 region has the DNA TGTGCCAGCAGCTTAGTTTCGTGGGTAGGCTCCTACGAGCAGTACTTC. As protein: CASSLVSWVGSYEQYF.

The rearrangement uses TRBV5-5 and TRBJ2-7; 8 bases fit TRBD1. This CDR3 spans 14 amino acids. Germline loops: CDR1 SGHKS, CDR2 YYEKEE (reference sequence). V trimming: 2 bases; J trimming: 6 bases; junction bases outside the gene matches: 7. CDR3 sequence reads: CASSLGAGGVEQYF. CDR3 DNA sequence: TGTGCCAGCAGCTTAGGGGCAGGGGGCGTCGAGCAGTACTTC.

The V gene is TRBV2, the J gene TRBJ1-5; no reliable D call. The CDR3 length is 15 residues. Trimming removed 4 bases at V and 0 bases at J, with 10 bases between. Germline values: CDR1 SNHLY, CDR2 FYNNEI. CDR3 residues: CASSGPGDSNQPQHF. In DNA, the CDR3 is TGTGCCAGCAGTGGACCTGGGGATAGCAATCAGCCCCAGCATTTT.

CDR3 nucleotides: TGTGCCAGCAATCTCGGGGGTCCAGATACGCAGTATTTT. Amino acid sequence: CASNLGGPDTQYF. V is TRBV7-2 and J is TRBJ2-3; perhaps TRBD2 as D (6 bases). V was cut by 7 bases and J by 4 bases, with 12 bases left in between. Per germline, CDR1 SGHTA and CDR2 FQGNSA. There are 13 residues in the CDR3.

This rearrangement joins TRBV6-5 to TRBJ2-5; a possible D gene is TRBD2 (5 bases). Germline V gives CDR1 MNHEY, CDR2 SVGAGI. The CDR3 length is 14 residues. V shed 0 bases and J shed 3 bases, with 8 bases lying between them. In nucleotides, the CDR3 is TGTGCCAGCAGTTACTCAGACTACAAAGAGACCCAGTACTTC. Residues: CASSYSDYKETQYF.